This TCR beta chain is drawn from a study of T cell responses to AZD1222 COVID-19 vaccine. This clone was seen at least ten times. Germline V gene lookup returns CDR1 MDHEN and CDR2 SYDVKM. This CDR3 spans 15 amino acids. V was cut by 7 bases and J by 4 bases, with 17 bases left in between. Using immunoSEQ multiplex PCR, the repertoire was profiled, and TCRdb retains in-frame clones only, with some absent. The sample shows over 95,000 clones, approximately 87% of them seen only once. The specimen comprised peripheral blood, sampled on day 0 of AZD1222 vaccination. The chain carries TRBV28 and TRBJ1-5, with D perhaps matching TRBD1 (5 bases). The receptor comes from an adult in good health. The CDR3 spells CASMIGQGGNQPQHF. The CDR3 DNA reads TGTGCCAGCATGATTGGGCAGGGAGGGAATCAGCCCCAGCATTTT. The full variable domain, in which reference TRBV28 and TRBJ1-5 provide the parts outside the CDR3, is DVKVTQSSRYLVKRTGEKVFLECVQDMDHENMFWYRQDPGLGLRLIYFSYDVKMKEKGDIPEGYSVSREKKERFSLILESASTNQTSMYLCASMIGQGGNQPQHFGDGTRLSIL.